Shown below are 17 T cell receptor beta chains from a single sample sequenced in a study of CD8+ T cells in alopecia areata. Treatment reported: oral pan-JAK inhibitor, 5-10 mg twice daily. Sequencing relied on a cDNA template that was reverse transcribed from extracted RNA. This table comes from immunoSEQ multiplex PCR, and its TCRdb copy is limited to in-frame clones, with some not included. The table records about 180,000 clones, roughly 50% of them present only once. This specimen was CD8+ T cells sorted from blood, taken at week 24, from a patient treated with tofacitinib. Receptors were obtained from a human donor with alopecia areata.

The sample holds a few counts of this clone. This rearrangement joins TRBV2 to TRBJ2-3, with a weak D call TRBD2 (5 bases). This CDR3 spans 12 amino acids. Germline values: CDR1 SNHLY, CDR2 FYNNEI. The V and J ends lost 8 bases and 4 bases respectively, with 10 bases between them. CDR3 protein: CASLGDPDTQYF. In nucleotides, the CDR3 is TGTGCCAGCTTGGGAGACCCAGATACGCAGTATTTT. The entire variable domain, with the rest obtained from reference TRBV2 and TRBJ2-3, is as follows: EPEVTQTPSHQVTQMGQEVILRCVPISNHLYFYWYRQILGQKVEFLVSFYNNEISEKSEIFDDQFSVERPDGSNFTLKIRSTKLEDSAMYFCASLGDPDTQYFGPGTRLTVL.

V gene TRBV29-1 combines with J gene TRBJ2-1; no definite D call. V was trimmed by 0 bases and J by 7 bases, leaving 10 bases between them. The germline gives CDR1 SQVTM, CDR2 ANQGSEA. The CDR3 length is 13 residues. CDR3 in DNA: TGCAGCGTTGAAGAGGGTAGGATAAATGAGCAGTTCTTC. Translating gives CSVEEGRINEQFF.

This chain joins TRBV27 and TRBJ2-1, with a tentative D call TRBD1 (5 bases). V lost 4 bases, J lost 2 bases, and 15 bases lay in between. Germline CDR1 MNHEY, CDR2 SMNVEV (reference sequence). The CDR3 runs 16 residues. The CDR3 sequence: CASSSSQGETYNEQFF. The CDR3, as DNA: TGTGCCAGCAGTTCTAGTCAGGGTGAGACCTACAATGAGCAGTTCTTC.

The CDR3 DNA follows: TGTGCCCCAAGGAAAGGGTTGAGGACTGAAGCTTTCTTT. It specifies CAPRKGLRTEAFF. V is TRBV2 and J is TRBJ1-1, with D unresolved. Germline lookup yields CDR1 SNHLY and CDR2 FYNNEI. There are 13 residues in the CDR3. Trimming took 11 bases from V and 5 from J, leaving 18 bases between them.

This clone appeared a single time. This chain connects TRBV27 to TRBJ1-1; 8 bases are a match to TRBD1. This CDR3 has 13 residues. Germline V gene lookup returns CDR1 MNHEY and CDR2 SMNVEV (reference sequence). V was pared by 10 bases and J by 1 base, with 5 bases of the junction left unmatched. In DNA form, the CDR3 reads TGTGCCACATGGACAGGGTGGAACACTGAAGCTTTCTTT. Translating gives CATWTGWNTEAFF.

This chain connects TRBV29-1 to TRBJ2-7, with D tentatively TRBD1 or TRBD2 (6 bases each). V dropped 6 bases and J dropped 2 bases, with 14 bases sitting between them. Germline V gene lookup returns CDR1 SQVTM and CDR2 ANQGSEA. There are 13 residues in the CDR3. CDR3 sequence reads: CSVVQGGTYEQYF. The CDR3 DNA is TGCAGCGTCGTACAGGGAGGCACCTACGAGCAGTACTTC.

The count of this clone is one. The chain couples TRBV27 to TRBJ2-3, with TRBD1 matching 7 bases. The V gene end was trimmed by 1 base and the J gene end by 1 base; junction bases not matched to a gene: 8. CDR1 and CDR2 (germline): MNHEY, SMNVEV (reference sequence). The CDR3 covers 17 residues. The CDR3 sequence is CASSLYLSDRGTDTQYF. In nucleotides, the CDR3 is TGTGCCAGCAGTTTATACTTGAGCGACAGGGGCACAGATACGCAGTATTTT.

The J gene is TRBJ1-1, the V gene TRBV4-2, with a possible D match to TRBD1 (5 bases). Germline assignment: CDR1 LGHNA and CDR2 YNFKEQ. V gave up 8 bases and J gave up 1 base, with 5 bases separating them. The CDR3 extends over 11 amino acids. The CDR3 nucleotides are TGTGCCAGCGGGGGGAACACTGAAGCTTTCTTT. This codes for CASGGNTEAFF.

The J gene is TRBJ1-1, the V gene TRBV29-1, with 8 bases lining up with TRBD1. The trim removed 6 bases at V and 0 bases at J, leaving 3 bases unmatched. Germline CDR1 reads SQVTM; CDR2 reads ANQGSEA. This CDR3 region has 13 residues. Here the CDR3 reads CSVGTGVNTEAFF. CDR3 DNA sequence: TGCAGCGTCGGGACAGGAGTGAACACTGAAGCTTTCTTT.

This clone was counted a few times. The chain couples TRBV4-1 to TRBJ1-1; D gene ambiguous. The CDR3 has 14 amino acids. The ends were cut back, 0 bases at V and 5 bases at J, with 10 bases in the middle. The V gene's germline CDR1 is MGHRA and CDR2 YSYEKL. The CDR3 DNA follows: TGCGCCAGCAGCCAAGAGGAGGGCTGGACTGAAGCTTTCTTT. This gives the protein CASSQEEGWTEAFF.

The chain joins TRBV9 to TRBJ1-2; 7 nucleotides agree with TRBD1. Germline V CDR1 and CDR2: SGDLS, YYNGEE. The CDR3 is 14 residues long. Trimming took 0 bases from V and 8 from J; bases not matched to a gene: 7. As DNA, the CDR3 is TGTGCCAGCAGCGTAGGGGGACAGCCTATGGGCTACACCTTC. Its protein product is CASSVGGQPMGYTF.

This clone has just a few counts. J is TRBJ1-1 and V is TRBV29-1; TRBD1 agrees at 8 bases. The J segment lost 1 base and the V segment lost 6 bases, leaving 7 bases of the junction unmatched. The CDR3 contains 14 residues. Germline V gene lookup returns CDR1 SQVTM and CDR2 ANQGSEA. As DNA, the CDR3 is TGCAGCGTCTTTAGCGACAGGGGGAACACTGAAGCTTTCTTT. Encoded protein: CSVFSDRGNTEAFF.

This chain links TRBV14 with TRBJ2-5; possibly TRBD1 or TRBD2 for D (5 bases each). The CDR3 runs 15 residues. Per germline, CDR1 SGHDN and CDR2 FVKESK. V lost 0 bases and J lost 1, with 9 bases in between. The CDR3 is CASSQEKGTQETQYF. CDR3 bases: TGTGCCAGCAGCCAAGAGAAGGGGACCCAAGAGACCCAGTACTTC.

Of note for this clone: Other nucleotide sequences in the sample specify the same CDR3. This chain links TRBV29-1 with TRBJ1-1, with TRBD1 as a possible D gene (5 bases). CDR3 length: 11 amino acids. V gave up 4 bases and J gave up 4 bases, with 7 bases separating them. The germline V gene has CDR1 SQVTM and CDR2 ANQGSEA. The CDR3 nucleotides read TGCAGCGTTGGGGGGGGCACTGAAGCTTTCTTT. It specifies CSVGGGTEAFF. Full variable domain (missing parts from reference TRBV29-1 and TRBJ1-1): SAVISQKPSRDICQRGTSLTIQCQVDSQVTMMFWYRQQPGQSLTLIATANQGSEATYESGFVIDKFPISRPNLTFSTLTVSNMSPEDSSIYLCSVGGGTEAFFGQGTRLTVV.

V usage is TRBV5-6 and J usage is TRBJ2-2; D is perhaps TRBD1 (5 bases). V was pared by 4 bases and J by 7 bases, with 11 bases between. The length of the CDR3 is 13 residues. CDR1 is SGHDT and CDR2 is YYEEEE in the germline V gene. This chain's CDR3 is CASSPGQIGELFF. DNA for the CDR3: TGTGCCAGCAGCCCTGGACAAATCGGGGAGCTGTTTTTT.

The chain recombines TRBV19 with TRBJ1-2; the D gene is possibly TRBD1 (6 bases). This CDR3 comprises 13 residues. Trimming left V 3 bases short and J 6 bases short, with 11 bases between. Looked up from germline, CDR1 is LNHDA and CDR2 is SQIVND (reference sequence). The CDR3 here is CASSIAGDDGYTF. The CDR3, as DNA: TGTGCCAGTAGTATCGCAGGGGACGATGGCTACACCTTC.

The chain couples TRBV5-1 to TRBJ2-6, with no clear D. Germline V gene data show CDR1 as SGHRS and CDR2 as YFSETQ. The CDR3 loop spans 16 amino acids. Trimming removed 0 bases at V and 1 base at J, with 8 bases between. The CDR3 here is CASSLEGLSGANVLTF. The CDR3 coding sequence is TGCGCCAGCAGCTTGGAGGGTTTGTCTGGGGCCAACGTCCTGACTTTC. The full variable domain, in which reference TRBV5-1 and TRBJ2-6 provide the parts outside the CDR3, is KAGVTQTPRYLIKTRGQQVTLSCSPISGHRSVSWYQQTPGQGLQFLFEYFSETQRNKGNFPGRFSGRQFSNSRSEMNVSTLELGDSALYLCASSLEGLSGANVLTFGAGSRLTVL.